These 4 T cell receptor beta chains originate from one sample sequenced in a study of regulatory T cells in long-lasting Graves disease. Time point given: newly diagnosed GD, antithyroid drugs for less than 3 months. Isolated PBMC RNA provided the starting material for the TCR library. The authors built TCR beta libraries using iRepertoire HTBI primers and Arm-PCR of CDR3 regions. TCRdb independently ran MiXCR on the multiplex PCR reads; one entry per CDR3 protein. The table lists roughly 430,000 distinct CDR3 sequences, around 15% of them singletons. This same sample was also part of a study on T cells in Graves' hyperthyroidism and ophthalmopathy.

This sample comprised peripheral blood mononuclear cells (PBMCs), obtained at new diagnosis, from a patient treated with antithyroid drugs. These receptors all come from a woman in her thirties with Graves disease.

The V call is TRBV6-1, the J call TRBJ2-7, with a tentative D call TRBD2 (7 bases). CDR3 length equals 15 residues. The ends were cut back, 7 bases at V and 2 bases at J, with 18 bases in the middle. Germline-derived CDR1 and CDR2 are MNHNS and SASEGT. CDR3 sequence (DNA): TGTGCCAGCACAAGGGGGGGTAGCGGCGCCTACGAGCAGTACTTC. Encoded protein: CASTRGGSGAYEQYF.

In the case of this clonotype: A much larger clone differs by one base, so this may be a read error. The rearrangement joins TRBV28 to TRBJ1-4; D is possibly TRBD1 (5 bases). CDR1 is MDHEN, CDR2 SYDVKM, per germline. V lost 7 bases and J lost 5, with 14 bases in between. The CDR3 runs to 14 residues. The DNA of the CDR3 is TGTGCCAGCAATTCCGGGACGGAGAATGAAAAACTGTTTTTT. It codes for CASNSGTENEKLFF.

This clonotype was observed a few times. The chain employs TRBV9 and TRBJ2-1, with D maybe TRBD1 (5 bases). There are 15 residues in the CDR3. V was trimmed by 7 bases and J by 6 bases, leaving 20 bases between them. CDR1 SGDLS and CDR2 YYNGEE come from the germline V gene. Written as DNA, the CDR3 is TGTGCCAGCTCATCTAGGGGCTCCAGCCGCAATGAGCAGTTCTTC. Its translation: CASSSRGSSRNEQFF.

This clonotype was counted ten times or more. V usage is TRBV6-1 and J usage is TRBJ2-1; 8 bases match TRBD1. The CDR3 consists of 13 residues. CDR1 is MNHNS and CDR2 is SASEGT in the germline V gene. V lost 4 bases and J lost 10; bases outside the gene matches: 6. The CDR3 DNA follows: TGTGCCAGCAGTGCTCCGGGACAGGAGGAGCAGTTCTTC. Amino acid sequence: CASSAPGQEEQFF.